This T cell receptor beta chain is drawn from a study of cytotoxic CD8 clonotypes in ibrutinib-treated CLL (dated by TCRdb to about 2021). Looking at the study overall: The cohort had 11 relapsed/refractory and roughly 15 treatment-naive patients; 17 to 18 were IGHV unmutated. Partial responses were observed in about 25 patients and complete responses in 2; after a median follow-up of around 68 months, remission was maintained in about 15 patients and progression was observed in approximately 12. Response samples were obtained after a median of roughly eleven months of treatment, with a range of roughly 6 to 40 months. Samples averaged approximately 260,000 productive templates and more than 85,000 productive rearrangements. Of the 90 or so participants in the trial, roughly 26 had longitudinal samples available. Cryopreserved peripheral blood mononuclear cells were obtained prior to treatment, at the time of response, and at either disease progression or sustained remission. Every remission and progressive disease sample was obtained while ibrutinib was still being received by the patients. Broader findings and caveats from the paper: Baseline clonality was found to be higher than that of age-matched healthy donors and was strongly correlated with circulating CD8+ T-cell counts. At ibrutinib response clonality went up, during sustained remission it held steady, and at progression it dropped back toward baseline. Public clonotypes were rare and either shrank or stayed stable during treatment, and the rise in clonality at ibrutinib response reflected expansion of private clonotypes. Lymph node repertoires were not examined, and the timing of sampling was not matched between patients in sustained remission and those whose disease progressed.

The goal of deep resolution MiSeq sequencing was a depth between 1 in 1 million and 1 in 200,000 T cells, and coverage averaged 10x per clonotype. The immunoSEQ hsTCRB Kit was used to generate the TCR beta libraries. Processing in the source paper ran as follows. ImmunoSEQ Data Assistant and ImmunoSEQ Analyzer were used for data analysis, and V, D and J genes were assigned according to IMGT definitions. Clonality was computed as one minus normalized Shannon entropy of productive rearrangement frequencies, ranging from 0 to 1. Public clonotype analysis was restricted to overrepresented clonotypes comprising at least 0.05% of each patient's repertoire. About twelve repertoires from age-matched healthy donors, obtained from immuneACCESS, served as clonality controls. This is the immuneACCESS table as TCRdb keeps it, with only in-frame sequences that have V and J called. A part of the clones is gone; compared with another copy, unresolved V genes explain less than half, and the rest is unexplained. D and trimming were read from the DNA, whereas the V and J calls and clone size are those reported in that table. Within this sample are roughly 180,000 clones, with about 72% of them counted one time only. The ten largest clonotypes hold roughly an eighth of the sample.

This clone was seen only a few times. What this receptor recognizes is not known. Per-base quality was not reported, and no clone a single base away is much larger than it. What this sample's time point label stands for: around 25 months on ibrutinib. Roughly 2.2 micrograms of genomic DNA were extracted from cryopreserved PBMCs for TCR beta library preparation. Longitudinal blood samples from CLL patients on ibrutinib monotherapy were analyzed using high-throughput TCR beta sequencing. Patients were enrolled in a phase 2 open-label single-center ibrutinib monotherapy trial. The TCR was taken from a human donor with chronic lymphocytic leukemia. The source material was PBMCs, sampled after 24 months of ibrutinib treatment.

The CDR3 protein is CASSYFSGRVETQYF. The DNA is as follows: TGTGCCAGCAGTTACTTTAGCGGGAGGGTAGAGACCCAGTACTTC. This chain joins TRBV6-6 to TRBJ2-5; 11 nucleotides in the junction match TRBD2. The CDR3 runs 15 residues from the cysteine to the phenylalanine. Solely the CDR3 DNA is kept, with 45 bases framed from the first base. For this chain, trimming is 1 base at the V end and 4 bases at the J end, and the number of junction bases without a gene match is 2. The CDR1 and CDR2 encoded by the germline V gene (reference sequence) are MNHNY and SVGAGI.